These T cell receptor beta chains were read from a single sample in a study of metastatic and nonmetastatic thyroid tumors. TCRdb reanalyzed the PCR reads with MiXCR. The sample lists approximately 86,000 clones; about an eighth were seen once. Sample: tumor tissue. All receptors derive from a female donor with papillary thyroid cancer or a benign thyroid nodule (not recorded which). Some clones in this sample may be carry-over from other donors' samples. Both conserved end residues are part of each CDR3. A D gene is named only where the DNA matches it firmly. Expanded clones get a size class; other rows say once, few or many, or leave the size out.

abundance	d_gene	v_gene	len	j_gene	CDR3nt	CDR3aa
many	NA	TRBV10-2	14	TRBJ2-5	TGCGCCAGCAGTGAGTCGTTCCTAGGGCAGACCCAGTACTTC	CASSESFLGQTQYF
many	NA	TRBV20-1	13	TRBJ2-5	TGCAGTGCTAGATACGGGGGAGGAGAGACCCAGTACTTC	CSARYGGGETQYF
many	TRBD1	TRBV6-1	13	TRBJ1-2	TGTGCCAGCAGCGAACAGGGGGTGTGGGGCTACACCTTC	CASSEQGVWGYTF
many	TRBD2	TRBV20-1	15	TRBJ2-1	TGCAGTGCTAGACGGACTAGCGGGAGAGTTTTTGAGCAGTTCTTC	CSARRTSGRVFEQFF
few	NA	TRBV27	13	TRBJ1-1	TGTGCCACCCGGGACTACATGAACACTGAATCTTTCTTT	CATRDYMNTESFF
many	NA	TRBV11-3	12	TRBJ2-3	TGTGCCAGCAGCCCGACGGGCCCCCTTGCGTATTTT	CASSPTGPLAYF
few	NA	TRBV14	11	TRBJ2-3	TGTGCCATCAGCCAAGTTGCTACGCAGTATTTT	CAISQVATQYF
many	NA	TRBV7-9	12	TRBJ2-3	TGTGCCAGCAGCTTGGACGCCACACAGCAGTATTTT	CASSLDATQQYF
few	NA	TRBV30	11	TRBJ2-5	TGTGCCTGGGGGTGGGGAGAGACCCAGTACTTC	CAWGWGETQYF
few	NA	TRBV6-1	13	TRBJ1-2	TGTGCCAGCAGTGATGTGGGCCGTTTGGGCTACACCTTC	CASSDVGRLGYTF
many	NA	TRBV19	13	TRBJ1-4	TGTGCCAGTAGTATTCTGCCAAATGAAAAACTGTTTTTT	CASSILPNEKLFF
NA	NA	TRBV5-1	16	TRBJ2-7	TGCGCCAGCAGGGCCGGCGGCCTGATAAGCTCCTACGAGCAGTACTTC	CASRAGGLISSYEQYF
medium-sized	NA	TRBV7-3	16	TRBJ2-1	TGTGCCAGCAGCTTACTTGCGGGAACGCACTTCAATGAGCAGTTCTTC	CASSLLAGTHFNEQFF